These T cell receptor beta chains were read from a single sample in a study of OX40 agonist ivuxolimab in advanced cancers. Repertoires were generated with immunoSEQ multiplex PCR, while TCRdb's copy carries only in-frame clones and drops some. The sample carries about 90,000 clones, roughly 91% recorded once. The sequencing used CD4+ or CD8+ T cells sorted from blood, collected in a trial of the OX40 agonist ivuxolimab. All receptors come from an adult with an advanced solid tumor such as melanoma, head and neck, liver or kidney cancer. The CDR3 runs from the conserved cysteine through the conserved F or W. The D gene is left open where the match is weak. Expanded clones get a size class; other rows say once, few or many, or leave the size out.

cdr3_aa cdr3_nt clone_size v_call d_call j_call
CASSWGDGSYNEQFF TGTGCCAGCAGCTGGGGGGATGGCTCCTACAATGAGCAGTTCTTC - TRBV11-2 - TRBJ2-1
CASSLGGPPDEQFF TGTGCCAGCAGCTTAGGAGGGCCGCCGGATGAGCAGTTCTTC - TRBV7-9 - TRBJ2-1
CASSLGDRNNEKLFF TGTGCCAGCAGCTTGGGGGACAGGAATAATGAAAAACTGTTTTTT - TRBV5-4 TRBD1 TRBJ1-4
CASSLGFRGGYGYTF TGTGCCAGCAGCTTAGGGTTCAGGGGAGGATATGGCTACACCTTC - TRBV7-2 - TRBJ1-2
CASSYSNPPGPTEAFF TGTGCCAGCAGTTACTCGAATCCACCAGGGCCCACTGAAGCTTTCTTT - TRBV6-5 - TRBJ1-1
CASSTGRRDIVNIRTGELFF TGTGCCAGCAGCACCGGACGTAGGGACATTGTAAATATACGCACCGGGGAGCTGTTTTTT - TRBV21-1 - TRBJ2-2
CASRRGTSTEAFF TGTGCCAGCAGACGAGGGACGTCTACTGAAGCTTTCTTT - TRBV7-2 - TRBJ1-1
CASSARGALSYNEQFF TGTGCCAGCAGCGCCCGTGGAGCCCTCTCCTACAATGAGCAGTTCTTC few TRBV2 - TRBJ2-1
CASSQDRWETQYF TGCGCCAGCAGCCAAGATCGTTGGGAGACCCAGTACTTC - TRBV4-3 - TRBJ2-5
CSVGWGQGARNEQFF TGCAGCGTTGGATGGGGACAGGGGGCGCGGAATGAGCAGTTCTTC once TRBV29-1 TRBD1 TRBJ2-1
CASSFGGLSYEQYF TGTGCCAGCAGCTTTGGGGGCCTATCCTACGAGCAGTACTTC - TRBV7-2 - TRBJ2-7
CASSLVPGRANNEQFF TGTGCCAGCAGCTTGGTACCGGGACGGGCCAACAATGAGCAGTTCTTC once TRBV5-4 - TRBJ2-1
CASSQGLAGAGELFF TGTGCCAGCAGCCAAGGACTAGCGGGAGCCGGGGAGCTGTTTTTT - TRBV11-2 TRBD2 TRBJ2-2
CASSLGTGTDTQYF TGTGCCAGCAGCCTAGGGACGGGGACAGATACGCAGTATTTT once TRBV4-2 - TRBJ2-3
CASSISAGETQYF TGTGCCAGTAGTATATCAGCGGGAGAGACCCAGTACTTC - TRBV19 - TRBJ2-5
CASSVATGPNEKLFF TGTGCCAGCAGCGTAGCGACCGGGCCGAATGAAAAACTGTTTTTT - TRBV9 - TRBJ1-4
CASSQPPGTGREKLFF TGTGCCAGCAGTCAACCTCCCGGGACAGGGAGAGAAAAACTGTTTTTT - TRBV6-6 TRBD1 TRBJ1-4
CASSLDHRGRSEQYF TGTGCCAGCAGCTTAGATCACAGGGGGCGGTCCGAGCAGTACTTC - TRBV11-2 TRBD1 TRBJ2-7
CASSSLLGTSGSGSGEQFF TGTGCCAGCAGTTCCTTATTGGGGACTAGCGGGAGTGGGAGTGGTGAGCAGTTCTTC - TRBV28 TRBD2 TRBJ2-1
CASSPFTERNTGELFF TGTGCCAGCTCACCGTTCACAGAAAGGAACACCGGGGAGCTGTTTTTT few TRBV18 - TRBJ2-2
CASSSNVGGGPVYYEQYF TGCGCCAGCAGCTCAAACGTCGGGGGTGGTCCCGTCTACTACGAGCAGTACTTC - TRBV5-1 - TRBJ2-7
CASSVGPLTGGSYNEQFF TGTGCCAGCAGCGTAGGCCCCTTGACAGGGGGCTCCTACAATGAGCAGTTCTTC - TRBV9 TRBD1 TRBJ2-1
CASRSNGNEQFF TGTGCCAGCAGGTCAAATGGCAATGAGCAGTTCTTC - TRBV7-6 - TRBJ2-1
CASSLTFNEQFF TGCGCCAGCAGCTTGACTTTCAATGAGCAGTTCTTC - TRBV5-1 - TRBJ2-1
CASSYRPRSSYNEQFF TGTGCCAGCAGTTACCGTCCTCGCAGCTCCTACAATGAGCAGTTCTTC - TRBV6-5 - TRBJ2-1
CASSYWRTSGSYEQYF TGTGCCAGCAGTTACTGGCGGACTAGCGGCTCCTACGAGCAGTACTTC - TRBV6-6 TRBD2 TRBJ2-7
CASSLSAGYYGYTF TGTGCCAGCAGCTTATCGGCAGGGTACTATGGCTACACCTTC - TRBV7-2 - TRBJ1-2
CASSKGTDTQYF TGTGCCAGCAGTAAAGGCACAGATACGCAGTATTTT - TRBV6-6 - TRBJ2-3
CASSEGLAGGTDTQYF TGTGCCAGCAGCGAGGGACTAGCGGGAGGGACAGATACGCAGTATTTT - TRBV11-2 TRBD2 TRBJ2-3
CASSPDSYYGYTF TGTGCCAGCAGTCCGGACTCCTACTATGGCTACACCTTC - TRBV6-5 - TRBJ1-2
CASSLGTHSYNEQFF TGTGCCAGCAGCTTAGGGACTCACTCCTACAATGAGCAGTTCTTC once TRBV7-2 - TRBJ2-1
CASTARSLNEKLFF TGTGCCAGCACCGCGAGGAGCCTTAATGAAAAACTGTTTTTT - TRBV28 - TRBJ1-4
CASSPGTSGGEQFF TGTGCCAGCAGCCCGGGGACTTCGGGGGGTGAGCAGTTCTTC - TRBV7-3 TRBD2 TRBJ2-1
CSAPDRGRGNTEAFF TGCAGCGCCCCAGACAGGGGGAGGGGAAACACTGAAGCTTTCTTT - TRBV29-1 TRBD1 TRBJ1-1
CASSIGTSGIVGEQYF TGTGCCAGCAGCATCGGGACTAGCGGGATTGTAGGCGAGCAGTACTTC - TRBV7-2 TRBD2 TRBJ2-7
CASSEAGAGPRTDTQYF TGTGCCAGCAGTGAAGCTGGTGCGGGGCCCCGCACAGATACGCAGTATTTT - TRBV25-1 - TRBJ2-3
CASSLVERSYEQYF TGTGCCAGCAGCTTGGTGGAACGGTCCTACGAGCAGTACTTC - TRBV5-5 - TRBJ2-7
CASRATGRGEQYF TGTGCCAGCAGGGCGACGGGTCGGGGCGAGCAGTACTTC - TRBV28 - TRBJ2-7
CASTGTGGRQPQHF TGTGCCAGTACCGGGACAGGGGGCCGTCAGCCCCAGCATTTT - TRBV19 TRBD1 TRBJ1-5
CASRPNILYGYTF TGTGCCAGCAGACCAAACATACTCTATGGCTACACCTTC - TRBV28 - TRBJ1-2
CASSVGSSLENTIYF TGTGCCAGCAGCGTGGGCTCCTCTCTGGAAAACACCATATATTTT - TRBV9 - TRBJ1-3
CASSSDRGRSEKLFF TGTGCCAGCAGCTCCGACAGGGGGCGGAGTGAAAAACTGTTTTTT - TRBV7-2 TRBD1 TRBJ1-4
CASSRQPKETQYF TGTGCCAGCAGTCGACAGCCGAAAGAGACCCAGTACTTC - TRBV7-8 - TRBJ2-5
CASSSTRADGSEQYF TGTGCCAGCTCATCAACTCGGGCGGACGGATCCGAGCAGTACTTC - TRBV18 - TRBJ2-7
CASSPAVSGRVNSPLHF TGCGCCAGCAGCCCAGCAGTCTCAGGGCGTGTTAATTCACCCCTCCACTTT - TRBV4-1 - TRBJ1-6
CASSLARGRTSGIRQFF TGTGCCAGCAGCTTAGCGCGCGGTAGGACTAGCGGGATTAGGCAGTTCTTC - TRBV7-9 TRBD2 TRBJ2-1
CASSDYGGTGELFF TGTGCCAGCAGCGACTATGGGGGCACCGGGGAGCTGTTTTTT - TRBV6-5 - TRBJ2-2
CASSVSGYEQYF TGTGCCAGCAGTGTTAGCGGGTACGAGCAGTACTTC - TRBV28 TRBD2 TRBJ2-7
CASSTLKAYQQYF TGTGCCAGCAGCACCCTAAAGGCCTACCAGCAGTACTTC - TRBV7-2 - TRBJ2-5
CASSTRTSGGQFF TGTGCCAGCAGCACCCGGACTAGCGGGGGGCAGTTCTTC - TRBV9 TRBD2 TRBJ2-1
CASSLEAGEDTDTQYF TGTGCCAGCAGTTTAGAAGCGGGAGAAGACACAGATACGCAGTATTTT - TRBV27 TRBD2 TRBJ2-3
CASSFGGKLFF TGTGCCAGCAGCTTTGGGGGAAAACTGTTTTTT once TRBV7-2 - TRBJ1-4
CASSTAQGREQFF TGTGCCAGTAGTACCGCACAGGGGAGAGAGCAGTTCTTC - TRBV19 TRBD1 TRBJ2-1
CASSVGPLETQYF TGTGCCAGCAGTGTAGGCCCGCTGGAGACCCAGTACTTC - TRBV28 - TRBJ2-5
CASSVSHSSYNEQFF TGTGCCAGTAGTGTTTCCCACAGCTCCTACAATGAGCAGTTCTTC - TRBV19 - TRBJ2-1
CASSLSRGGIETQYF TGTGCCAGCAGCCTCTCAAGGGGCGGAATAGAGACCCAGTACTTC few TRBV7-2 - TRBJ2-5
CASKSGTDTQYF TGCGCCAGCAAGAGCGGCACAGATACGCAGTATTTT - TRBV10-2 - TRBJ2-3
CASSFGAGNEKLFF TGTGCCAGCAGCTTTGGGGCGGGTAATGAAAAACTGTTTTTT - TRBV7-2 - TRBJ1-4
CASSFIQADTQYF TGTGCCAGCAGCTTCATCCAAGCAGATACGCAGTATTTT - TRBV7-6 - TRBJ2-3
CASSPRLAGGTDTQYF TGTGCCAGCAGCCCCAGACTAGCGGGAGGCACAGATACGCAGTATTTT - TRBV7-2 TRBD2 TRBJ2-3